Listed below are T cell receptor beta chains from one sample, sequenced in a study of blood T cell repertoires in COVID-19. The repertoire was sequenced with immunoSEQ multiplex PCR; TCRdb's copy has only in-frame clones and lacks some. This sample has about 320,000 clones, with about 88% found just once. The sample consisted of PBMCs or T cells enriched from blood (not recorded which). The receptors derive from a man in his fifties or sixties who had recovered from COVID-19. CDR3s include the opening cysteine and the closing phenylalanine or tryptophan. The order of the fields is CDR3 length, clone size, D gene, V gene, J gene, CDR3 DNA, CDR3 protein. A D gene is named only where the DNA matches it firmly. Clone size is given for some rows only: seen once, a few or many times, or a class if the clone is expanded.

cdr3_length: 14; clone_size: -; d_call: -; v_call: TRBV9; j_call: TRBJ2-7; cdr3_nt: TGTGCCAGCAGCGTTAGCCTAGACGGCTACGAGCAGTACTTC; cdr3_aa: CASSVSLDGYEQYF
cdr3_length: 14; clone_size: -; d_call: TRBD2; v_call: TRBV2; j_call: TRBJ2-1; cdr3_nt: TGTGCCAGCAGCGGACTAGCGGAGGGCAATGAGCAGTTCTTC; cdr3_aa: CASSGLAEGNEQFF
cdr3_length: 15; clone_size: -; d_call: TRBD2; v_call: TRBV11-3; j_call: TRBJ2-1; cdr3_nt: TGTGCCAGCAGCTTAGATGGGACTAGCTCCAATGAGCAGTTCTTC; cdr3_aa: CASSLDGTSSNEQFF
cdr3_length: 14; clone_size: -; d_call: -; v_call: TRBV5-1; j_call: TRBJ2-3; cdr3_nt: TGCGCCAGCAGCTTGGCAGCCCCCAGGGATACGCAGTATTTT; cdr3_aa: CASSLAAPRDTQYF
cdr3_length: 15; clone_size: -; d_call: TRBD2; v_call: TRBV30; j_call: TRBJ2-7; cdr3_nt: TGTGCCTGGACCAAAAAGCGGGGGGGCCCACACGAGCAGTACTTC; cdr3_aa: CAWTKKRGGPHEQYF
cdr3_length: 16; clone_size: -; d_call: -; v_call: TRBV2; j_call: TRBJ1-5; cdr3_nt: TGTGCCAGCAGTGGCACTACTGGTAATAGCAATCAGCCCCAGCATTTT; cdr3_aa: CASSGTTGNSNQPQHF
cdr3_length: 16; clone_size: -; d_call: -; v_call: TRBV7-2; j_call: TRBJ2-5; cdr3_nt: TGTGCCAGCAGCGTTAGAGAGCCCACCGTTAGAGAGACCCAGTACTTC; cdr3_aa: CASSVREPTVRETQYF
cdr3_length: 15; clone_size: once; d_call: -; v_call: TRBV11-3; j_call: TRBJ1-1; cdr3_nt: TGTGCCAGCAGCTTAGTACCCGGCTCGGGGACTGAAGCTTTCTTT; cdr3_aa: CASSLVPGSGTEAFF
cdr3_length: 16; clone_size: -; d_call: TRBD2; v_call: TRBV24-1; j_call: TRBJ2-1; cdr3_nt: TGTGCCACCAGTGATTTTTCTAGCGGGAGGGACAATGAGCAGTTCTTC; cdr3_aa: CATSDFSSGRDNEQFF
cdr3_length: 12; clone_size: -; d_call: -; v_call: TRBV6-5; j_call: TRBJ1-6; cdr3_nt: TGTGCCAGCAGCCAGGCTAATTCACCCCTCCACTTT; cdr3_aa: CASSQANSPLHF
cdr3_length: 16; clone_size: -; d_call: TRBD1; v_call: TRBV18; j_call: TRBJ2-7; cdr3_nt: TGTGCCAGCTCACCACAGAATCCGGGACAGGGCTACGAGCAGTACTTC; cdr3_aa: CASSPQNPGQGYEQYF
cdr3_length: 15; clone_size: few; d_call: TRBD2; v_call: TRBV15; j_call: TRBJ2-5; cdr3_nt: TGTGCCACCAGCAGAGGGGGAGGGGAGGGAGAGACCCAGTACTTC; cdr3_aa: CATSRGGGEGETQYF
cdr3_length: 13; clone_size: few; d_call: -; v_call: TRBV12-3/TRBV12-4; j_call: TRBJ1-1; cdr3_nt: TGTGCCAGCAGTTCCGACAGCTACACTGAAGCTTTCTTT; cdr3_aa: CASSSDSYTEAFF
cdr3_length: 15; clone_size: -; d_call: -; v_call: TRBV6-2/TRBV6-3; j_call: TRBJ1-4; cdr3_nt: TGTGCCAGCAGTTTCCCCGGGACAATAAATGAAAAACTGTTTTTT; cdr3_aa: CASSFPGTINEKLFF
cdr3_length: 14; clone_size: -; d_call: TRBD2; v_call: TRBV6-5; j_call: TRBJ2-7; cdr3_nt: TGTGCCAGCACCCTGGGGGGGTCGACCTACGAGCAGTACTTC; cdr3_aa: CASTLGGSTYEQYF
cdr3_length: 18; clone_size: -; d_call: TRBD2; v_call: TRBV6-2/TRBV6-3; j_call: TRBJ2-1; cdr3_nt: TGTGCCAGCAGTTCCCCGGACCGGACTAGCGGGGGTTACAATGAGCAGTTCTTC; cdr3_aa: CASSSPDRTSGGYNEQFF
cdr3_length: 15; clone_size: -; d_call: -; v_call: TRBV19; j_call: TRBJ1-1; cdr3_nt: TGTGCCAGTAGGAGGGGGGGCCGGATGAACACTGAAGCTTTCTTT; cdr3_aa: CASRRGGRMNTEAFF
cdr3_length: 15; clone_size: -; d_call: TRBD1; v_call: TRBV6-5; j_call: TRBJ1-1; cdr3_nt: TGTGCCAGCAGTTTAGCCGGGACAGGGTACACTGAAGCTTTCTTT; cdr3_aa: CASSLAGTGYTEAFF
cdr3_length: 14; clone_size: -; d_call: TRBD1; v_call: TRBV2; j_call: TRBJ1-1; cdr3_nt: TGTGCCAGCAGTCCCGGGACAGGGTTTACTGAAGCTTTCTTT; cdr3_aa: CASSPGTGFTEAFF
cdr3_length: 14; clone_size: -; d_call: TRBD2; v_call: TRBV7-9; j_call: TRBJ2-5; cdr3_nt: TGTGCCAGCAGCCTCGGGACTAGCGGGTTTCCCCGGTACTTC; cdr3_aa: CASSLGTSGFPRYF
cdr3_length: 15; clone_size: -; d_call: TRBD2; v_call: TRBV9; j_call: TRBJ2-5; cdr3_nt: TGTGCCAGCAGCGTCAGCGGGGGGCACCAAGAGACCCAGTACTTC; cdr3_aa: CASSVSGGHQETQYF
cdr3_length: 13; clone_size: -; d_call: -; v_call: TRBV29-1; j_call: TRBJ1-5; cdr3_nt: TGCAGCGTTGGACAAAGTCCGAATCAGCCCCAGCATTTT; cdr3_aa: CSVGQSPNQPQHF
cdr3_length: 13; clone_size: -; d_call: TRBD1; v_call: TRBV24-1; j_call: TRBJ1-4; cdr3_nt: TGTGCCACCAGTGAACGGGACAGTGAAAAACTGTTTTTT; cdr3_aa: CATSERDSEKLFF
cdr3_length: 16; clone_size: -; d_call: -; v_call: TRBV5-4; j_call: TRBJ1-2; cdr3_nt: TGTGCCAGCAGCTTGGCCGGACAAACCTCGCCCTATGGCTACACCTTC; cdr3_aa: CASSLAGQTSPYGYTF
cdr3_length: 11; clone_size: -; d_call: TRBD1; v_call: TRBV30; j_call: TRBJ2-5; cdr3_nt: TGTGCCTGGCGACAGGGGGAGACCCAGTACTTC; cdr3_aa: CAWRQGETQYF
cdr3_length: 14; clone_size: few; d_call: TRBD1; v_call: TRBV19; j_call: TRBJ1-5; cdr3_nt: TGTGCCAGTAGCGTGACAGGGGCAAATCAGCCCCAGCATTTT; cdr3_aa: CASSVTGANQPQHF
cdr3_length: 15; clone_size: -; d_call: -; v_call: TRBV6-5; j_call: TRBJ2-4; cdr3_nt: TGTGCCAGCAGTTACTCGAAGCTAGCCAAAAACATTCAGTACTTC; cdr3_aa: CASSYSKLAKNIQYF
cdr3_length: 13; clone_size: -; d_call: -; v_call: TRBV6-1; j_call: TRBJ1-5; cdr3_nt: TGTGCCAGCAGTGAAACGGGGTACCAGCCCCAGCATTTT; cdr3_aa: CASSETGYQPQHF
cdr3_length: 13; clone_size: -; d_call: -; v_call: TRBV7-3; j_call: TRBJ2-2; cdr3_nt: TGTGCCAGCAGCACCCTAGGGGCCGGGGAGCTGTTTTTT; cdr3_aa: CASSTLGAGELFF
cdr3_length: 16; clone_size: -; d_call: TRBD2; v_call: TRBV9; j_call: TRBJ2-1; cdr3_nt: TGTGCCAGCAGCCCAGAAGATAGCGGGGGAGCGAATGAGCAGTTCTTC; cdr3_aa: CASSPEDSGGANEQFF
cdr3_length: 15; clone_size: -; d_call: -; v_call: TRBV6-5; j_call: TRBJ1-3; cdr3_nt: TGTGCCAGCCGGGACAACGTAAACTCTGGAAACACCATATATTTT; cdr3_aa: CASRDNVNSGNTIYF
cdr3_length: 15; clone_size: -; d_call: -; v_call: TRBV9; j_call: TRBJ1-2; cdr3_nt: TGTGCCAGCAGCGCTACCGGGACAAGGAACTATGGCTACACCTTC; cdr3_aa: CASSATGTRNYGYTF
cdr3_length: 13; clone_size: -; d_call: TRBD1; v_call: TRBV29-1; j_call: TRBJ1-1; cdr3_nt: TGCAGCGTCCGGACAGGGCAGAACACTGAAGCTTTCTTT; cdr3_aa: CSVRTGQNTEAFF
cdr3_length: 15; clone_size: -; d_call: TRBD1; v_call: TRBV7-2; j_call: TRBJ2-5; cdr3_nt: TGTGCCAGCAGGAGGGACAGGGGAAGCCAAGAGACCCAGTACTTC; cdr3_aa: CASRRDRGSQETQYF
cdr3_length: 12; clone_size: -; d_call: -; v_call: TRBV10-2; j_call: TRBJ2-7; cdr3_nt: TGCGCCAGCAGACTCAACGGCTACGAGCAGTACTTC; cdr3_aa: CASRLNGYEQYF
cdr3_length: 14; clone_size: -; d_call: -; v_call: TRBV4-2; j_call: TRBJ2-7; cdr3_nt: TGTGCCAGCAGCCAGGACAGACTCTCCTACGAGCAGTACTTC; cdr3_aa: CASSQDRLSYEQYF
cdr3_length: 13; clone_size: once; d_call: -; v_call: TRBV7-6; j_call: TRBJ2-7; cdr3_nt: TGTGCCAGCAGCCGAAATCAGGATTACGAGCAGTACTTC; cdr3_aa: CASSRNQDYEQYF
cdr3_length: 15; clone_size: -; d_call: -; v_call: TRBV2; j_call: TRBJ2-5; cdr3_nt: TGTGCCAGCAGAGCACTAGGGCCTGCGGGGGAGACCCAGTACTTC; cdr3_aa: CASRALGPAGETQYF
cdr3_length: 19; clone_size: -; d_call: TRBD1; v_call: TRBV5-1; j_call: TRBJ2-1; cdr3_nt: TGCGCCAGCAGCTTGGACCCCCTCCCCGGGACAGGGACCTACAATGAGCAGTTCTTC; cdr3_aa: CASSLDPLPGTGTYNEQFF
cdr3_length: 14; clone_size: -; d_call: -; v_call: TRBV24-1; j_call: TRBJ1-5; cdr3_nt: TGTGCCACCGCACGTCGCGGGGGCAATCAGCCCCAGCATTTT; cdr3_aa: CATARRGGNQPQHF
cdr3_length: 15; clone_size: once; d_call: -; v_call: TRBV7-9; j_call: TRBJ2-2; cdr3_nt: TGTGCCAGCAGCTTAGTGGGAGGGAACACCGGGGAGCTGTTTTTT; cdr3_aa: CASSLVGGNTGELFF
cdr3_length: 15; clone_size: -; d_call: TRBD1; v_call: TRBV6-6; j_call: TRBJ1-6; cdr3_nt: TGTGCCAGCAGCGACAGGGGCTCCTATAATTCACCCCTCCACTTT; cdr3_aa: CASSDRGSYNSPLHF
cdr3_length: 12; clone_size: -; d_call: -; v_call: TRBV2; j_call: TRBJ1-1; cdr3_nt: TGTGCCAGGCGGGAGGCGAACACTGAAGCTTTCTTT; cdr3_aa: CARREANTEAFF
cdr3_length: 15; clone_size: -; d_call: -; v_call: TRBV15; j_call: TRBJ2-1; cdr3_nt: TGTGCCACCAGCAGAGGACAGATCGGGGGCAATGAGCAGTTCTTC; cdr3_aa: CATSRGQIGGNEQFF